A selection of T cell receptor beta chains follows, all from one sample in a study of OX40 agonist ivuxolimab in advanced cancers. Sequencing used immunoSEQ multiplex PCR; TCRdb keeps in-frame clones, though not all of them. Among roughly 52,000 clones, under 85% were seen once, and the ten largest hold 6.3%. Sample: CD4+ or CD8+ T cells sorted from blood, taken in a trial of the OX40 agonist ivuxolimab. These receptors were obtained from an adult with an advanced solid tumor such as melanoma, head and neck, liver or kidney cancer. Both conserved end residues are part of each CDR3. The order of the fields is V gene, clone size, D gene, J gene, CDR3 protein. D genes are given only for firm matches. Size values are once, few and many counts, or a class for expanded clones, and some rows have none.

>TRBV6-5|.|.|TRBJ1-2
CASSSARTHGYTF
>TRBV7-2|.|.|TRBJ2-1
CASSPRYEQFF
>TRBV7-6|.|.|TRBJ1-4
CASSLARGLPNEKLFF
>TRBV7-9|.|TRBD1|TRBJ2-1
CASSVDRSYNEQFF
>TRBV2|.|TRBD1|TRBJ1-3
CASSEQGASGNTIYF
>TRBV6-5|.|.|TRBJ1-6
CASSYSRGSPLHF
>TRBV5-8|.|TRBD2|TRBJ2-1
CASSLWTSGSYNEQFF
>TRBV28|.|TRBD2|TRBJ2-7
CASSLPGGLGTSEYEQYF
>TRBV28|.|.|TRBJ1-2
CASSLPDTYGYTF
>TRBV2|.|.|TRBJ2-5
CASSGSAETQYF
>TRBV7-2|once|.|TRBJ1-5
CASSLAAGPNVAQHF
>TRBV18|.|TRBD1|TRBJ2-7
CASSPRQGTYEQYF
>TRBV4-3|few|TRBD1|TRBJ2-6
CASSRKTYRGTGANVLTF
>TRBV11-2|.|.|TRBJ1-3
CASSFPGIVGNTIYF
>TRBV6-5|.|.|TRBJ1-1
CASSYSIAVPEAFF
>TRBV19|.|.|TRBJ1-1
CASSTRGRLTEAFF
>TRBV27|.|.|TRBJ2-1
CASRFGPVSYNEQFF
>TRBV7-2|.|TRBD1|TRBJ2-3
CASSLGQPSTDTQYF
>TRBV29-1|.|.|TRBJ2-5
CSVEDSRTETQYF
>TRBV5-5|.|.|TRBJ2-7
CASSKDRGFHYEQYF
>TRBV12-5|.|.|TRBJ2-1
CASGLVRWEGASSYNEQFF
>TRBV7-2|.|.|TRBJ1-1
CASSRTRTNTEAFF
>TRBV19|.|.|TRBJ1-5
CASTSDGKGLSNQPQHF
>TRBV5-1|few|TRBD2|TRBJ2-1
CASRLAGAQYGNEQFF
>TRBV7-6|.|TRBD2|TRBJ2-1
CASSLAGGPKNEQFF
>TRBV5-1|.|TRBD2|TRBJ2-3
CASTLGTTLLDTQYF
>TRBV28|.|.|TRBJ2-1
CASSLSTAYNEQFF
>TRBV2|.|.|TRBJ2-7
CASKNSGQSSYEQYF
>TRBV2|.|TRBD1|TRBJ1-2
CASSEQGDYGYTF
>TRBV19|.|.|TRBJ2-7
CASSIGGGQILYEQYF
>TRBV30|.|.|TRBJ2-3
CAWSVGGDTQYF
>TRBV7-6|few|.|TRBJ2-5
CASSPEQFQETQYF
>TRBV29-1|.|TRBD1|TRBJ2-1
CSVGDRGLYNEQFF
>TRBV18|.|TRBD1|TRBJ1-2
CASSPLRGGATDGYTF
>TRBV7-7|.|.|TRBJ2-1
CASSLDHNNEQFF
>TRBV27|.|TRBD1|TRBJ2-2
CASSRNQGVTGELFF
>TRBV7-7|.|TRBD2|TRBJ2-5
CASSLGGLAGEETQYF